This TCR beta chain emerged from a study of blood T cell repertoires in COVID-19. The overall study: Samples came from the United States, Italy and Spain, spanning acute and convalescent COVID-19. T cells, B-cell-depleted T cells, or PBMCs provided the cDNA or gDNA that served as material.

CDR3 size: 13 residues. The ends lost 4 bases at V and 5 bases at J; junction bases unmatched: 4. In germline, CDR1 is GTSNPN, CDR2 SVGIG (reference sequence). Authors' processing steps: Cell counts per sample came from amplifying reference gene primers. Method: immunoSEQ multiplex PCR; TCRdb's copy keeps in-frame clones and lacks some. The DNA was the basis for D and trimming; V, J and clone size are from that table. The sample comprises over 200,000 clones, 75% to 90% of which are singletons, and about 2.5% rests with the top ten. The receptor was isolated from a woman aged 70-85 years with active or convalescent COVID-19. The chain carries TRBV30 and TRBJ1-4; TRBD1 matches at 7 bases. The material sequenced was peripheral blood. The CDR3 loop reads CAWTPQGNEKLFF. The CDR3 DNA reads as TGTGCCTGGACCCCACAGGGGAATGAAAAACTGTTTTTT.